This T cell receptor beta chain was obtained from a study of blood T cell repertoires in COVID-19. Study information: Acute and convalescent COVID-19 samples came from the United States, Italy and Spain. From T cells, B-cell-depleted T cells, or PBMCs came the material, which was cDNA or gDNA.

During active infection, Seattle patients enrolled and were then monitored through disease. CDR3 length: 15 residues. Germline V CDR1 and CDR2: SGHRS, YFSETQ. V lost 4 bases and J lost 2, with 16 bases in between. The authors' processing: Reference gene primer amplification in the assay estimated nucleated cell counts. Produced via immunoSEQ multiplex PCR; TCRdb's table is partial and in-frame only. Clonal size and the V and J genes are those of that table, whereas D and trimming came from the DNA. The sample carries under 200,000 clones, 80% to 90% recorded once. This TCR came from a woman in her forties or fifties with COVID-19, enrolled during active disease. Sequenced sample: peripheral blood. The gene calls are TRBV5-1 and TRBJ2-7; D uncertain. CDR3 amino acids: CASSTNPQQAYEQYF. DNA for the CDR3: TGCGCCAGCAGCACGAATCCGCAACAAGCCTACGAGCAGTACTTC.